This T cell receptor beta chain is drawn from a study of OX40 agonist ivuxolimab in advanced cancers. TCRdb's copy holds only in-frame clones and misses some; the assay was immunoSEQ multiplex PCR. The table lists roughly 61,000 clones, 86% of them singletons. The trim removed 3 bases at V and 2 bases at J, leaving 4 bases unmatched. The CDR3 contains 15 residues. In germline, CDR1 is LGHNA, CDR2 YSLEER. The gene calls are TRBV4-3 and TRBJ1-2, with TRBD1 identical over 9 bases. Here the sequenced sample was CD4+ or CD8+ T cells sorted from blood, taken in a trial of the OX40 agonist ivuxolimab. The receptor's source is an adult with an advanced solid tumor such as melanoma, head and neck, liver or kidney cancer. The DNA of the CDR3 is TGCGCCAGCAGCCACAACAGGGGGCAAAACTATGGCTACACCTTC. Its translation: CASSHNRGQNYGYTF.